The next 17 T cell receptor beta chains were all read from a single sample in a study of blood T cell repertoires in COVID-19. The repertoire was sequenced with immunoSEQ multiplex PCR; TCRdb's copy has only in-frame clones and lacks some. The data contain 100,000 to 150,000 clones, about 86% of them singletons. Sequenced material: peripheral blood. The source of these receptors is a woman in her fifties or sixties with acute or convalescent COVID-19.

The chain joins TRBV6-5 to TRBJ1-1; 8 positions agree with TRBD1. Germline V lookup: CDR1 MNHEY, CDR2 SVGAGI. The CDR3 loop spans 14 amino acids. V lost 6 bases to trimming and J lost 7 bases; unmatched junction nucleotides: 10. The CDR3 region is CASSLPSGTGEAFF. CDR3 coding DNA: TGTGCCAGCAGCCTCCCGAGCGGGACAGGTGAAGCTTTCTTT.

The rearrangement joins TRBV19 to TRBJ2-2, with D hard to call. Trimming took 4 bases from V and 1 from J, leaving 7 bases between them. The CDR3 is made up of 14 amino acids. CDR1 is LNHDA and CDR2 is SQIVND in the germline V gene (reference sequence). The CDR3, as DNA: TGTGCCAGTAGTAGTTACAGGAACACCGGGGAGCTGTTTTTT. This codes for CASSSYRNTGELFF.

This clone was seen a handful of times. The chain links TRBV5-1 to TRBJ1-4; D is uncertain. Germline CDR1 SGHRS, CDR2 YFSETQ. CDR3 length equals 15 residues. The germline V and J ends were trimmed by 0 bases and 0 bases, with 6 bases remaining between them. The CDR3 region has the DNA TGCGCCAGCAGCTTGGACCCGGCAACTAATGAAAAACTGTTTTTT. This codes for CASSLDPATNEKLFF.

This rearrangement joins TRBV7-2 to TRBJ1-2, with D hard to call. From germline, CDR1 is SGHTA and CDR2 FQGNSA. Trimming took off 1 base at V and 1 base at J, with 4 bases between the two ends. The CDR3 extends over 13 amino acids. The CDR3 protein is CASSLGVNYGYTF. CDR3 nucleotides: TGTGCCAGCAGCTTAGGCGTTAACTATGGCTACACCTTC.

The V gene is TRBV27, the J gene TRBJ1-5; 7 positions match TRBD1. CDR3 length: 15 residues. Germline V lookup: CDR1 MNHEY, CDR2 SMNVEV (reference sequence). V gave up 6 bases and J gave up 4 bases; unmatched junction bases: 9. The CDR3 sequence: CASRRTGTDNQPQHF. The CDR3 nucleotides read TGTGCCAGCAGACGAACCGGGACAGATAATCAGCCCCAGCATTTT.

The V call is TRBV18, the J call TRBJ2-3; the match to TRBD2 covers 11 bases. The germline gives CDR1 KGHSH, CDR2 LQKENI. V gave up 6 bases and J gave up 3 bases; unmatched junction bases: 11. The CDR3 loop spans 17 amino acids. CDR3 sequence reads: CASSRSSGRRGTDTQYF. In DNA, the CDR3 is TGTGCCAGCTCGCGATCTAGCGGGAGGAGGGGAACAGATACGCAGTATTTT.

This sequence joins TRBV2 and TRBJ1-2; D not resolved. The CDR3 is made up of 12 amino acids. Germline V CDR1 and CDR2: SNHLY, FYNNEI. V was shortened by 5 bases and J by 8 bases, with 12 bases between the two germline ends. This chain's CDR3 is CASSKEVRGYTF. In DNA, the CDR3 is TGTGCCAGCAGTAAGGAGGTTCGGGGCTACACCTTC. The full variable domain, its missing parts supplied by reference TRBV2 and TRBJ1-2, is EPEVTQTPSHQVTQMGQEVILRCVPISNHLYFYWYRQILGQKVEFLVSFYNNEISEKSEIFDDQFSVERPDGSNFTLKIRSTKLEDSAMYFCASSKEVRGYTFGSGTRLTVV.

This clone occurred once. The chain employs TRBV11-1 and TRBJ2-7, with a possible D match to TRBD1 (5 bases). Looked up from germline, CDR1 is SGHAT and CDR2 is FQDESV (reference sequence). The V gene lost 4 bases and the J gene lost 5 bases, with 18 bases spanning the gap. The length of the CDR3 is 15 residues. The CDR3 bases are TGTGCCAGCAGCTCGACAGTGAAGACAGCACACGAGCAGTACTTC. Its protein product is CASSSTVKTAHEQYF.

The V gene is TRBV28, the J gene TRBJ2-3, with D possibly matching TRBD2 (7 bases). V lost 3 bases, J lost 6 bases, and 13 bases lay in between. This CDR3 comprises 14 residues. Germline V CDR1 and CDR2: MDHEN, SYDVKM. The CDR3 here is CASSFMGGPDTQYF. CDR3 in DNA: TGTGCCAGCAGTTTCATGGGGGGGCCCGATACGCAGTATTTT.

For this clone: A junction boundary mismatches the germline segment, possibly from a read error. For the CDR3, the DNA is TGTGCCGGCTCACCACCCCAATCCTCGGGGGGCGGTCAGTACTTC. It specifies CAGSPPQSSGGGQYF. The gene calls are TRBV18 and TRBJ2-7; D is possibly TRBD2 (7 bases). CDR3 length: 15 amino acids. Germline V gives CDR1 KGHSH, CDR2 LQKENI.

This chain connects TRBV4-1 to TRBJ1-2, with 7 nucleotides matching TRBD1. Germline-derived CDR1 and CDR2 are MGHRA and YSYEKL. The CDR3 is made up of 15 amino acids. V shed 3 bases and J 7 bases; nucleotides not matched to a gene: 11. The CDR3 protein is CASSQATGEWSGYTF. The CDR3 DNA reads TGCGCCAGCAGCCAGGCCACAGGGGAGTGGAGTGGCTACACCTTC.

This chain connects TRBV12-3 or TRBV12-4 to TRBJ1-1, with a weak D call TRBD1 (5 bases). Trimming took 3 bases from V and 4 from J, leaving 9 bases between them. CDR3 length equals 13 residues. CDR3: CASSFKGRTEAFF. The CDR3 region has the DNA TGTGCCAGCAGTTTCAAGGGGCGCACTGAAGCTTTCTTT.

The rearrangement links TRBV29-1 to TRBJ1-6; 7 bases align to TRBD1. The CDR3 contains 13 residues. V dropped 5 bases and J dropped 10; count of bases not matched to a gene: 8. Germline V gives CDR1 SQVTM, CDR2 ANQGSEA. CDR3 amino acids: CSVSRGPDSPLHF. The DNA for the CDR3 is TGCAGCGTTTCGAGGGGGCCGGACTCACCCCTCCACTTT. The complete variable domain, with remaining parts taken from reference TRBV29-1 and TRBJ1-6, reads SAVISQKPSRDICQRGTSLTIQCQVDSQVTMMFWYRQQPGQSLTLIATANQGSEATYESGFVIDKFPISRPNLTFSTLTVSNMSPEDSSIYLCSVSRGPDSPLHFGNGTRLTVT.

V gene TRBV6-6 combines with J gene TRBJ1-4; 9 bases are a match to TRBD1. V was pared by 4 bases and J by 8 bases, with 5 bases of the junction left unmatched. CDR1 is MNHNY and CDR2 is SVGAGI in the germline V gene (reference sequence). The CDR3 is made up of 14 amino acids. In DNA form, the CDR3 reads TGTGCCAGCAGTTTGGGACAGGGCAGCGAAAAACTGTTTTTT. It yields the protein CASSLGQGSEKLFF.

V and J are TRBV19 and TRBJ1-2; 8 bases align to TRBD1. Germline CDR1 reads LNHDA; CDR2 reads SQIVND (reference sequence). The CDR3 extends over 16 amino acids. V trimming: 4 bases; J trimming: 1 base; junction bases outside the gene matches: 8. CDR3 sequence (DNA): TGTGCCAGTAGTAGGCAGGGGGCCGCTCTTAACTATGGCTACACCTTC. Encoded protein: CASSRQGAALNYGYTF.

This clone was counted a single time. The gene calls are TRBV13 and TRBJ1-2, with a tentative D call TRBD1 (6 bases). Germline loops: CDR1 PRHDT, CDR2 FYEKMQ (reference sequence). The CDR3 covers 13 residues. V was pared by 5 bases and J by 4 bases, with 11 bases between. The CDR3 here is CASSGGGGYGYTF. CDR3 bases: TGTGCCAGCAGCGGAGGGGGGGGCTATGGCTACACCTTC.

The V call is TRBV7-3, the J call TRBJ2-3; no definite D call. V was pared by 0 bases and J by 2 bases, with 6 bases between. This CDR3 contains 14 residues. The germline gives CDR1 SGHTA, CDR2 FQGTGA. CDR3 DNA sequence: TGTGCCAGCAGCTTAACGAGGAACACAGATACGCAGTATTTT. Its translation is CASSLTRNTDTQYF.